Shown below are 2 T cell receptor beta chains from a single sample sequenced in a study of early T cells in non-severe SARS-CoV-2 infection. Via MiXCR, TCRdb re-called the 5' RACE reads, giving one row per CDR3 protein. This sample yields approximately 30,000 distinct CDR3 sequences, of which approximately 4.2% are seen a single time; around 10% belongs to the top ten. Specimen: whole blood. The receptors derive from an adult who was a healthcare worker with PCR-confirmed SARS-CoV-2 infection or an uninfected control (not recorded which).

Many counts were recorded for this clonotype. The V call is TRBV28, the J call TRBJ2-3; no definite D call. The CDR3 consists of 13 residues. Looked up from germline, CDR1 is MDHEN and CDR2 is SYDVKM. V was cut by 6 bases and J by 5 bases, with 12 bases left in between. The CDR3: CASRYGVGDTQYF. CDR3 nucleotide sequence: TGTGCCAGCAGATACGGCGTGGGAGATACGCAGTATTTT.

This chain connects TRBV3-1 to TRBJ2-7, with unresolved D. The CDR3 totals 12 residues. Germline CDR1 LGHDT, CDR2 YNNKEL (reference sequence). The V end lost 2 bases, the J end lost 6 bases, and 8 bases lay between the germline ends. The CDR3 loop reads CASSQRSSEQYF. The CDR3 nucleotides are TGTGCCAGCAGCCAAAGATCCAGCGAGCAGTACTTC.